Each of the 23 T cell receptor beta chains below was sequenced from the same sample in a study of control samples from healthy donors and cancer patients. Produced via immunoSEQ multiplex PCR; TCRdb's table is partial and in-frame only. The sample consists of roughly 83,000 clones, around 80% of them appearing once. Material for sequencing was blood. The receptor set was obtained from a woman aged 55-69 years in good health.

The chain has TRBV5-4 and TRBJ1-1, with 7 positions matching TRBD1. Unmatched junction bases numbered 3, after V lost 3 bases and J lost 1 base. The CDR3 loop spans 14 amino acids. Germline V gene lookup returns CDR1 SGHNT and CDR2 YYREEE (reference sequence). This chain's CDR3 is CASSWGQRNTEAFF. CDR3 sequence (DNA): TGTGCCAGCAGCTGGGGACAGAGGAACACTGAAGCTTTCTTT.

Notes on this clone: The DNA is omitted, as the CDR3 cannot be located on it reliably, and the CDR3 follows TCRdb's listing. This rearrangement joins TRBV7-2 to TRBJ1-6. The CDR3 numbers 15 amino acids, ends counted. Germline CDR1 SGHTA, CDR2 FQGNSA. This CDR3 reads CASSWGVGAYSPPHF.

The chain carries TRBV5-4 and TRBJ2-5; 8 nucleotides agree with TRBD1. CDR1 is SGHNT and CDR2 is YYREEE in the germline V gene (reference sequence). Trimming took 0 bases from V and 3 from J; bases not matched to a gene: 4. CDR3 length equals 15 residues. The CDR3, as DNA: TGTGCCAGCAGCTTGGTCAGGGGGCTGGAAGAGACCCAGTACTTC. Translating gives CASSLVRGLEETQYF.

The chain recombines TRBV5-4 with TRBJ1-6; tentative D call: TRBD1 (5 bases). The CDR3 extends over 15 amino acids. Germline CDR1 SGHNT, CDR2 YYREEE (reference sequence). The V and J ends lost 4 bases and 4 bases respectively, with 12 bases between them. The CDR3 region has the DNA TGTGCCAGCAGCATAGAGCGACAGTATAATTCACCCCTCCACTTT. Amino acids: CASSIERQYNSPLHF.

This clone was seen a handful of times. The gene calls are TRBV7-8 and TRBJ2-7; 10 bases agree with TRBD2. V lost 2 bases and J lost 5; bases outside the gene matches: 6. The CDR3 contains 15 residues. CDR1 and CDR2 (germline): SGHVS, FQNEAQ. DNA for the CDR3: TGTGCCAGCAGCTTATTTAGCGGGGGGAACGACGAGCAGTACTTC. It specifies CASSLFSGGNDEQYF.

The count of this clone is one. V is TRBV27 and J is TRBJ2-1, with 8 bases identical to TRBD2. CDR3 length: 15 amino acids. After removal of 2 bases from V and 9 bases from J, the junction contained 9 bases not matched to a gene. Per the germline V gene, CDR1 is MNHEY and CDR2 is SMNVEV (reference sequence). The CDR3: CASSLGAGALGEQFF. The CDR3 DNA reads TGTGCCAGCAGTTTAGGAGCGGGGGCTTTGGGTGAGCAGTTCTTC.

The chain has TRBV6-5 and TRBJ1-1; 8 bases are a match to TRBD1. V lost 6 bases, J lost 3 bases, and 6 bases stayed unmatched. The CDR3 has 14 amino acids. Germline-derived CDR1 and CDR2 are MNHEY and SVGAGI. The CDR3 loop reads CASRMRTGYTEAFF. The CDR3 coding sequence is TGTGCCAGCAGAATGCGGACAGGGTACACTGAAGCTTTCTTT.

This rearrangement joins TRBV15 to TRBJ2-5, with TRBD1 identical over 11 bases. Germline loops: CDR1 LNHNV, CDR2 YYDKDF (reference sequence). V shed 1 base, J shed 4 bases, and the junction held 2 bases outside the gene matches. CDR3 length: 15 residues. The CDR3 spells CATSRVGQGVETQYF. The CDR3 DNA follows: TGTGCCACCAGCAGAGTGGGACAGGGGGTAGAGACCCAGTACTTC.

This chain connects TRBV5-5 to TRBJ2-3, with D tentatively TRBD2 (6 bases). This CDR3 is 14 amino acids long. Trimming took off 2 bases at V and 4 bases at J, with 11 bases between the two ends. Germline V gene data show CDR1 as SGHKS and CDR2 as YYEKEE (reference sequence). This CDR3 is CASSFSRGSDTQYF. The CDR3 DNA sequence: TGTGCCAGCAGCTTCTCTCGGGGGTCAGATACGCAGTATTTT.

The CDR3 nucleotides read TGCGCCAGCAGCTTGGCCAGGGACACTGAAGCTTTCTTT. It translates to CASSLARDTEAFF. V gene TRBV5-1 combines with J gene TRBJ1-1; D is possibly TRBD1 (5 bases). The ends were cut back, 0 bases at V and 3 bases at J, with 6 bases in the middle. CDR3 size: 13 residues. Germline V gene lookup returns CDR1 SGHRS and CDR2 YFSETQ. Looking up the rest from reference TRBV5-1 and TRBJ1-1 gives the full variable domain: KAGVTQTPRYLIKTRGQQVTLSCSPISGHRSVSWYQQTPGQGLQFLFEYFSETQRNKGNFPGRFSGRQFSNSRSEMNVSTLELGDSALYLCASSLARDTEAFFGQGTRLTVV.

The V call is TRBV9, the J call TRBJ1-1; D is perhaps TRBD1 (6 bases). Trimming shortened V by 0 bases and J by 4 bases, and 16 bases separated the two germline ends. Germline V gives CDR1 SGDLS, CDR2 YYNGEE. This CDR3 is built from 16 residues. The CDR3 sequence: CASSVAGGGAGTEAFF. The CDR3 nucleotides are TGTGCCAGCAGCGTAGCTGGAGGGGGTGCGGGCACTGAAGCTTTCTTT. The complete variable domain, with remaining parts taken from reference TRBV9 and TRBJ1-1, reads DSGVTQTPKHLITATGQRVTLRCSPRSGDLSVYWYQQSLDQGLQFLIQYYNGEERAKGNILERFSAQQFPDLHSELNLSSLELGDSALYFCASSVAGGGAGTEAFFGQGTRLTVV.

The rearrangement joins TRBV10-1 to TRBJ1-1; a weak D match, TRBD1 (5 bases). Germline values: CDR1 WNHNN, CDR2 SYGVQD (reference sequence). This CDR3 is built from 12 residues. V was trimmed by 3 bases and J by 6 bases, leaving 8 bases between them. The CDR3 protein is CASSEGESEAFF. DNA of the CDR3: TGCGCCAGCAGTGAAGGGGAATCTGAAGCTTTCTTT.

This chain links TRBV20-1 with TRBJ2-1; 11 nucleotides line up with TRBD2. After removal of 3 bases from V and 8 bases from J, the junction contained 18 bases not matched to a gene. The CDR3 length is 18 residues. Per the germline V gene, CDR1 is DFQATT and CDR2 is SNEGSKA (reference sequence). This CDR3 reads CSASGQGTTSGGFYEQFF. The DNA for the CDR3 is TGCAGTGCTAGTGGACAGGGGACTACTAGCGGGGGCTTCTATGAGCAGTTCTTC.

The chain joins TRBV5-4 to TRBJ1-3; 9 nucleotides line up with TRBD1. Trimming took 4 bases from V and 3 from J; bases not matched to a gene: 8. Germline V CDR1 and CDR2: SGHNT, YYREEE (reference sequence). CDR3 length: 16 residues. Here the CDR3 DNA reads TGTGCCAGCAGCCGTGGACAGGGGACCGATGGAAACACCATATATTTT. It yields the protein CASSRGQGTDGNTIYF.

The chain couples TRBV11-3 to TRBJ1-5; the match to TRBD1 covers 9 bases. V dropped 2 bases and J dropped 4; count of bases not matched to a gene: 12. Germline V gene lookup returns CDR1 SGHNT and CDR2 YENEEA. The CDR3 has 18 amino acids. DNA of the CDR3: TGTGCCAGCAGCTTAAGCCCCCCGGGACAGGGAAGGAATCAGCCCCAGCATTTT. Amino acids: CASSLSPPGQGRNQPQHF.

The rearrangement uses TRBV10-3 and TRBJ2-5; a possible D gene is TRBD2 (6 bases). Between the trimmed V and J ends, which lost 10 bases and 5 bases, there was a span of 17 bases. CDR3 length: 13 residues. Germline loops: CDR1 ENHRY, CDR2 SYGVKD. CDR3 in DNA: TGTGCCACCCAGGAGGAGGGGTGGGAGACCCAGTACTTC. Encoded protein: CATQEEGWETQYF.

The chain uses TRBV19 and TRBJ1-1, with a weak D call TRBD1 (5 bases). Deletions cut 10 bases from V and 6 bases from J, with 12 bases between. The CDR3 covers 11 residues. The germline CDR1 and CDR2 sequences are LNHDA and SQIVND (reference sequence). This CDR3 is CAIRDESEAFF. In DNA form, the CDR3 reads TGTGCCATCAGGGATGAATCTGAAGCTTTCTTT. Full variable domain (missing parts from reference TRBV19 and TRBJ1-1): DGGITQSPKYLFRKEGQNVTLSCEQNLNHDAMYWYRQDPGQGLRLIYYSQIVNDFQKGDIAEGYSVSREKKESFPLTVTSAQKNPTAFYLCAIRDESEAFFGQGTRLTVV.

This chain uses TRBV29-1 with TRBJ2-1; 10 bases are a match to TRBD1. This CDR3 has 14 residues. Germline V gene data show CDR1 as SQVTM and CDR2 as ANQGSEA. Unmatched junction bases numbered 9, after V lost 5 bases and J lost 8 bases. The CDR3 nucleotides read TGCAGCGTTAGGGGGGGACAGGGGTTCGATGAGCAGTTCTTC. Residues: CSVRGGQGFDEQFF.

CDR3 residues: CASSPREGTNTEAFF. The CDR3, as DNA: TGTGCCAGCAGCCCCCGGGAGGGAACGAACACTGAAGCTTTCTTT. The chain uses TRBV7-8 and TRBJ1-1, with D uncertain. Germline CDR1 is SGHVS and CDR2 is FQNEAQ. Trimming took off 5 bases at V and 1 base at J, with 14 bases between the two ends. This CDR3 has 15 amino acids.

V and J are TRBV5-4 and TRBJ2-3, with a weak D call TRBD2 (6 bases). CDR3 length: 16 amino acids. CDR1 and CDR2 (germline): SGHNT, YYREEE (reference sequence). Trimming stripped 0 bases from V and 0 bases from J, with 11 bases between. CDR3 bases: TGTGCCAGCAGCTTGGTGGTGGCGGGGAGCACAGATACGCAGTATTTT. This gives the protein CASSLVVAGSTDTQYF. The full variable domain, with the rest looked up from reference TRBV5-4 and TRBJ2-3, is ETGVTQSPTHLIKTRGQQVTLRCSSQSGHNTVSWYQQALGQGPQFIFQYYREEENGRGNFPPRFSGLQFPNYSSELNVNALELDDSALYLCASSLVVAGSTDTQYFGPGTRLTVL.

The chain recombines TRBV7-2 with TRBJ2-5, with TRBD2 matching 7 bases. The CDR3 covers 15 residues. V lost 4 bases to trimming and J lost 6 bases; unmatched junction nucleotides: 11. Germline CDR1 is SGHTA and CDR2 is FQGNSA. In DNA, the CDR3 is TGTGCCAGCAGCTCCGAAGCGGGGAGGATGCAGACCCAGTACTTC. This encodes CASSSEAGRMQTQYF. The full variable domain, its missing parts supplied by reference TRBV7-2 and TRBJ2-5, is GAGVSQSPSNKVTEKGKDVELRCDPISGHTALYWYRQSLGQGLEFLIYFQGNSAPDKSGLPSDRFSAERTGGSVSTLTIQRTQQEDSAVYLCASSSEAGRMQTQYFGPGTRLLVL.

This clone was found once. This rearrangement joins TRBV2 to TRBJ1-1, with D unresolved. The length of the CDR3 is 16 residues. Germline assignment: CDR1 SNHLY and CDR2 FYNNEI. V shed 4 bases and J shed 3 bases, with 18 bases lying between them. CDR3 bases: TGTGCCAGCAGTGGGATTTCAGACCCTGTGCACACTGAAGCTTTCTTT. Protein product: CASSGISDPVHTEAFF. Looking up the rest from reference TRBV2 and TRBJ1-1 gives the full variable domain: EPEVTQTPSHQVTQMGQEVILRCVPISNHLYFYWYRQILGQKVEFLVSFYNNEISEKSEIFDDQFSVERPDGSNFTLKIRSTKLEDSAMYFCASSGISDPVHTEAFFGQGTRLTVV.

This clone was observed a handful of times. This rearrangement joins TRBV6-5 to TRBJ2-7; D possibly uses TRBD1 or TRBD2 (5 bases each). Germline CDR1 reads MNHEY; CDR2 reads SVGAGI. This CDR3 is built from 12 residues. V lost 10 bases to trimming and J lost 2 bases, with 12 bases between them. The CDR3 nucleotides are TGTGCCACCTGGGACGGGACCTACGAGCAGTACTTC. Protein: CATWDGTYEQYF.